This TCR beta chain was sequenced in a study of blood T cell repertoires in COVID-19. Germline values: CDR1 KGHSH, CDR2 LQKENI. This CDR3 is built from 14 residues. Trimming removed 6 bases at V and 5 bases at J, with 14 bases between. In the authors' methods: Reference gene primer amplification yielded estimated nucleated cell counts. The protocol was immunoSEQ multiplex PCR, while the TCRdb copy is restricted to in-frame clones and leaves out a portion. V, J and clone size derive from that table, while D and trimming were established from the DNA sequence. The data show hundreds of thousands of clones, 80% to 90% seen once. Participants were aged about 18 to 89 years from around 25 US areas.

The TCR sequence derives from a middle-aged woman with acute COVID-19. The chain has TRBV18 and TRBJ1-3; D is perhaps TRBD1 (5 bases). The sequencing input was PBMCs or T cells enriched from blood (not recorded which). The CDR3 nucleotides are TGTGCCAGCTCCGCGGGGGGTTCGAGAAACACCATATATTTT. It specifies CASSAGGSRNTIYF.